This T cell receptor beta chain was identified during a study of blood T cell repertoires in COVID-19. On the study more broadly: The analysed material was cDNA or gDNA that came from T cells, B-cell-depleted T cells, or PBMCs.

Source study methods: Estimation of nucleated cell counts relied on the amplification of reference gene primers. The table came from immunoSEQ multiplex PCR; TCRdb's copy has only in-frame clones and leaves some out. The DNA was the basis for D and trimming; V, J and clone size are from that table. The sample records over 25,000 clones, about 90% being singletons. Deletions cut 7 bases from V and 7 bases from J, with 13 bases between. This CDR3 contains 12 residues. From germline, CDR1 is WNHNN and CDR2 SYGVQD (reference sequence). Only a few counts were recorded for this clone. This sequence joins TRBV10-1 and TRBJ1-2, with D maybe TRBD1 (5 bases). The sequenced sample consisted of peripheral blood. The sequence was obtained from a man between 65 and 85 years old with active or convalescent COVID-19. As DNA, the CDR3 is TGCGCCAGCAACCAGGGAATGGGTGGCTACACCTTC. Translated: CASNQGMGGYTF.